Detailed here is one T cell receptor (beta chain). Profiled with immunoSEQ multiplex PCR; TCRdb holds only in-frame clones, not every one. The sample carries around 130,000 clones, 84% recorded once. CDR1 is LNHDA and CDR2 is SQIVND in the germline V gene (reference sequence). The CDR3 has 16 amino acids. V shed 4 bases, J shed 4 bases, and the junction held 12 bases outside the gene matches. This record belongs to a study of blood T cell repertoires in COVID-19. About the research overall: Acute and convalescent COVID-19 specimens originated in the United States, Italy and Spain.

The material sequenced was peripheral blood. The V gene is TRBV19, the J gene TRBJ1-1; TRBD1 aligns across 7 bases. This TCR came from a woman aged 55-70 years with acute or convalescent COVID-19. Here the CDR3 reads CASSTQRTGRRTEAFF. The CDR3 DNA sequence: TGTGCCAGTAGTACTCAGAGGACAGGAAGGCGCACTGAAGCTTTCTTT.